These T cell receptor beta chains were read from a single sample in a study of shared clonotypes between healthy human individuals. Here immunoSEQ multiplex PCR was the method, and the copy in TCRdb shows in-frame clones only, minus some. The sample includes fewer than 2.5 million clones, 80% to 95% of them seen just once. Sequencing was performed on naive CD4+ T cells from PBMCs. These receptors all come from a man aged 18 to 30 in good health. Some clones in this sample may be carry-over from other donors' samples. Both conserved end residues are part of each CDR3. Fields, in order: V gene, D gene, J gene, clone size, CDR3 protein, CDR3 DNA. The D gene is left open where the match is weak. The listing skips clone size in some rows; elsewhere it reads once, few, many or a size class.

V: TRBV7-2
D: TRBD1
J: TRBJ1-1
size: once
CDR3: CASRGRQGISFF
DNA: TGTGCCAGCAGAGGGAGACAGGGAATATCTTTCTTT

V: TRBV9
D: TRBD1
J: TRBJ1-3
size: .
CDR3: CASSVTGGSGNTIYF
DNA: TGTGCCAGCAGCGTCACAGGGGGCTCTGGAAACACCATATATTTT

V: TRBV5-4
D: .
J: TRBJ1-4
size: .
CDR3: CASSTGTDRNEKLFF
DNA: TGTGCCAGCAGCACGGGGACGGATAGAAATGAAAAACTGTTTTTT

V: TRBV11-2
D: TRBD2
J: TRBJ2-3
size: once
CDR3: CASSLDNPAGGGDTQYF
DNA: TGTGCCAGCAGCTTAGATAATCCAGCGGGAGGAGGTGATACGCAGTATTTT

V: TRBV19
D: TRBD2
J: TRBJ2-2
size: .
CDR3: CASSIDRASGSIVTGELFF
DNA: TGTGCCAGTAGTATAGATCGAGCTAGCGGGAGTATCGTAACCGGGGAGCTGTTTTTT

V: TRBV7-8
D: .
J: TRBJ1-1
size: .
CDR3: CASSFMTLNTEAFF
DNA: TGTGCCAGCAGCTTCATGACACTCAACACTGAAGCTTTCTTT

V: TRBV18
D: .
J: TRBJ1-2
size: .
CDR3: CASSQSRNNYGYTF
DNA: TGTGCCAGCTCACAGTCACGAAACAACTATGGCTACACCTTC

V: TRBV30
D: .
J: TRBJ2-7
size: .
CDR3: CAWRLDYRDYEQYF
DNA: TGTGCCTGGAGGCTAGATTACAGGGATTACGAGCAGTACTTC

V: TRBV7-2
D: TRBD1
J: TRBJ1-5
size: .
CDR3: CASSLGTGGAQPQHF
DNA: TGTGCCAGCAGCTTGGGGACAGGGGGGGCTCAGCCCCAGCATTTT

V: TRBV7-2
D: .
J: TRBJ2-2
size: .
CDR3: CASSMGLANTGELFF
DNA: TGTGCCAGCAGTATGGGACTTGCGAACACCGGGGAGCTGTTTTTT

V: TRBV2
D: TRBD1
J: TRBJ2-2
size: .
CDR3: CASSAQGAGELFF
DNA: TGTGCCAGCAGTGCACAGGGGGCCGGGGAGCTGTTTTTT

V: TRBV21-1
D: .
J: TRBJ2-2
size: .
CDR3: CASTRLAGSTGELFF
DNA: TGTGCCAGCACCAGACTAGCGGGAAGCACCGGGGAGCTGTTTTTT

V: TRBV4-2
D: .
J: TRBJ1-2
size: .
CDR3: CASSQGGLGRPRRDYGYTF
DNA: TGTGCCAGCAGCCAAGGCGGGCTCGGCAGACCGCGCCGGGACTATGGCTACACCTTC

V: TRBV28
D: .
J: TRBJ2-7
size: .
CDR3: CASSPAGSHEQYF
DNA: TGTGCCAGCAGCCCGGCCGGGAGTCACGAGCAGTACTTC

V: TRBV7-2
D: .
J: TRBJ2-2
size: .
CDR3: CASSKTGTNTGELFF
DNA: TGTGCCAGCAGCAAAACTGGTACCAACACCGGGGAGCTGTTTTTT

V: TRBV19
D: .
J: TRBJ2-5
size: .
CDR3: CASSTSGWETQYF
DNA: TGTGCCAGTAGTACCTCAGGGTGGGAGACCCAGTACTTC

V: TRBV27
D: TRBD2
J: TRBJ2-7
size: .
CDR3: CASSSGTSGTVGSYEQYF
DNA: TGTGCCAGCAGTTCGGGGACTAGCGGGACGGTGGGCTCCTACGAGCAGTACTTC

V: TRBV5-1
D: TRBD2
J: TRBJ2-1
size: .
CDR3: CASSSRGTSGASYNEQFF
DNA: TGCGCCAGCAGCTCGCGAGGGACTAGCGGGGCCTCCTACAATGAGCAGTTCTTC

V: TRBV13
D: TRBD2
J: TRBJ2-1
size: .
CDR3: CASSLSLVSGSSYNEQFF
DNA: TGTGCCAGCAGCTTAAGCCTGGTGAGCGGGAGTTCCTACAATGAGCAGTTCTTC

V: TRBV9
D: .
J: TRBJ2-7
size: once
CDR3: CASSTGTPLSEQYF
DNA: TGTGCCAGCAGCACCGGGACACCCCTGAGCGAGCAGTACTTC

V: TRBV5-4
D: TRBD1
J: TRBJ2-1
size: .
CDR3: CASTSRDRGNEQFF
DNA: TGTGCCAGCACCTCCCGGGACAGGGGCAATGAGCAGTTCTTC

V: TRBV7-2
D: .
J: TRBJ2-1
size: .
CDR3: CASSLDRSSYNEQFF
DNA: TGTGCCAGCAGCTTAGACAGAAGCTCCTACAATGAGCAGTTCTTC

V: TRBV7-2
D: .
J: TRBJ2-5
size: .
CDR3: CASRKGVVQYQETQYF
DNA: TGTGCCAGCCGTAAGGGGGTGGTACAATACCAAGAGACCCAGTACTTC

V: TRBV25-1
D: .
J: TRBJ1-6
size: .
CDR3: CASSPDSPRNSPLHF
DNA: TGTGCCAGCAGCCCGGACAGCCCGAGGAATTCACCCCTCCACTTT

V: TRBV7-2
D: .
J: TRBJ2-2
size: .
CDR3: CASSLVRSTGELFF
DNA: TGTGCCAGCAGCTTAGTTAGGTCCACCGGGGAGCTGTTTTTT

V: TRBV5-6
D: TRBD1
J: TRBJ2-5
size: .
CDR3: CASSPDRGRTDFETQYF
DNA: TGTGCCAGCAGTCCGGACAGGGGGCGCACCGATTTCGAGACCCAGTACTTC

V: TRBV19
D: .
J: TRBJ1-2
size: .
CDR3: CASSFIEAGDYGYTF
DNA: TGTGCCAGTAGTTTTATTGAGGCAGGGGACTATGGCTACACCTTC

V: TRBV27
D: .
J: TRBJ2-7
size: .
CDR3: CASSLVGTGHPYEQYF
DNA: TGTGCCAGCAGTTTGGTAGGGACCGGACATCCCTACGAGCAGTACTTC

V: TRBV5-1
D: .
J: TRBJ1-2
size: .
CDR3: CASSLGEGTTGYTF
DNA: TGCGCCAGCAGCTTGGGAGAAGGGACGACCGGCTACACCTTC

V: TRBV28
D: .
J: TRBJ2-2
size: .
CDR3: CASSLNLITGELFF
DNA: TGTGCCAGCAGTCTGAACTTGATCACCGGGGAGCTGTTTTTT

V: TRBV5-1
D: .
J: TRBJ2-5
size: .
CDR3: CASSLGRTERQETQYF
DNA: TGCGCCAGCAGCTTGGGGAGGACAGAGAGGCAAGAGACCCAGTACTTC

V: TRBV7-2
D: TRBD2
J: TRBJ2-2
size: .
CDR3: CASSTRTSGTTGELFF
DNA: TGTGCCAGCAGCACAAGGACTAGCGGGACCACCGGGGAGCTGTTTTTT

V: TRBV7-2
D: .
J: TRBJ2-3
size: .
CDR3: CASSLEQATDTQYF
DNA: TGTGCCAGCAGCTTAGAACAGGCCACAGATACGCAGTATTTT

V: TRBV27
D: TRBD1
J: TRBJ2-1
size: .
CDR3: CASSPDRDNEQFF
DNA: TGTGCCAGCAGCCCGGACAGGGACAATGAGCAGTTCTTC

V: TRBV28
D: .
J: TRBJ2-7
size: .
CDR3: CASSPPGHSYEQYF
DNA: TGTGCCAGCAGTCCTCCGGGACACTCCTACGAGCAGTACTTC

V: TRBV27
D: TRBD1
J: TRBJ2-7
size: .
CDR3: CASSPGTGRPARYEQYF
DNA: TGTGCCAGCAGTCCGGGGACAGGGCGTCCAGCTCGCTACGAGCAGTACTTC

V: TRBV5-1
D: .
J: TRBJ2-3
size: .
CDR3: CASFGGASGSTDTQYF
DNA: TGCGCCAGCTTTGGAGGAGCGTCTGGTAGCACAGATACGCAGTATTTT